This is a list of T cell receptor beta chains from one sample in a study of CD8+ T cells in alopecia areata. Libraries were prepared by immunoSEQ multiplex PCR; TCRdb keeps only in-frame clonotypes and omits some of them. The profile shows fewer than 100,000 clones, about two thirds of them singletons. The source material was CD8+ T cells sorted from blood, sampled at approximately week 44, from a patient treated with tofacitinib. The receptors were gathered from a human donor with alopecia areata. The CDR3 runs from the conserved cysteine through the conserved F or W. D genes are given only for firm matches. Size tells how often a clone was seen (once, few, many) or the class of an expanded clone, and some rows leave it out.

V gene	J gene	clone size	D gene	CDR3 protein	CDR3 DNA
TRBV5-1	TRBJ2-5	NA	NA	CASNHKGGRETQYF	TGCGCCAGCAACCACAAGGGGGGTCGGGAGACCCAGTACTTC
TRBV2	TRBJ2-2	NA	NA	CASQDSISNTGELFF	TGTGCCAGCCAAGACAGTATCTCGAACACCGGGGAGCTGTTTTTT
TRBV6-5	TRBJ2-7	few	NA	CASSYRGKIYEQYF	TGTGCCAGCAGTTACAGGGGTAAGATCTACGAGCAGTACTTC
TRBV7-2	TRBJ2-2	once	TRBD2	CASSLVPGLAATGELFF	TGTGCCAGCAGCTTAGTGCCGGGACTAGCGGCCACCGGGGAGCTGTTTTTT
TRBV7-2	TRBJ1-5	NA	NA	CASSDQSRPLNQPQHF	TGTGCCAGCAGCGACCAGTCCAGGCCACTAAATCAGCCCCAGCATTTT
TRBV5-4	TRBJ1-2	NA	NA	CASSLARDSTYGYTF	TGTGCCAGCAGCTTGGCCAGGGATAGTACCTATGGCTACACCTTC
TRBV29-1	TRBJ2-7	NA	TRBD1	CSVAGTGRDEQYF	TGCAGCGTGGCTGGGACAGGGCGGGACGAGCAGTACTTC
TRBV12-5	TRBJ2-5	NA	NA	CASGLGSESQYF	TGTGCTAGTGGTTTGGGTTCTGAGTCCCAGTACTTC
TRBV7-2	TRBJ2-7	NA	NA	CASSWDPAKEQYF	TGTGCCAGCAGCTGGGACCCCGCCAAAGAGCAGTACTTC
TRBV4-3	TRBJ2-7	NA	TRBD2	CASSQDREGAYEQYF	TGCGCCAGCAGCCAAGATCGGGAGGGAGCCTACGAGCAGTACTTC
TRBV25-1	TRBJ2-3	NA	TRBD2	CASSEGLAGGDTQYF	TGTGCCAGCAGTGAGGGACTAGCGGGGGGAGATACGCAGTATTTT
TRBV15	TRBJ2-4	NA	TRBD1	CATSRSPGQKGPNIQYF	TGTGCCACCAGCAGGTCTCCGGGACAGAAAGGTCCGAACATTCAGTACTTC
TRBV27	TRBJ2-7	NA	TRBD1	CASSKGKQGVYEQYF	TGTGCCAGCAGTAAAGGGAAACAGGGGGTATACGAGCAGTACTTC
TRBV5-6	TRBJ2-1	NA	TRBD2	CASSYISGGLVEQFF	TGTGCCAGCAGCTATATAAGCGGGGGGTTGGTTGAGCAGTTCTTC
TRBV7-1	TRBJ2-7	few	NA	CASSLGAYEQYF	TGTGCCAGCAGCTTAGGGGCCTACGAGCAGTACTTC
TRBV2	TRBJ2-3	NA	NA	CASSPGVSTITDTQYF	TGTGCCAGCAGTCCTGGGGTCTCGACGATCACAGATACGCAGTATTTT
TRBV7-9	TRBJ2-2	few	NA	CASRPGPPDTGELFF	TGTGCCAGCAGGCCGGGGCCGCCGGACACCGGGGAGCTGTTTTTT
TRBV6-4	TRBJ2-2	medium-sized	NA	CASQASADTGELFF	TGTGCCAGTCAGGCGTCCGCCGACACCGGGGAGCTGTTTTTT
TRBV11-3	TRBJ2-7	NA	NA	CASSETGSYEQYF	TGTGCCAGCAGCGAAACAGGATCCTACGAGCAGTACTTC
TRBV27	TRBJ1-5	few	NA	CASSPDFYSNQPQHF	TGTGCCAGCAGTCCGGACTTTTATAGCAATCAGCCCCAGCATTTT
TRBV23-1	TRBJ1-5	NA	NA	CASSQYLSIISNQPQHF	TGCGCCAGCAGTCAATATCTGTCCATAATTAGCAATCAGCCCCAGCATTTT
TRBV25-1	TRBJ1-1	NA	NA	CASSHEQGGTEAFF	TGTGCCAGCAGTCATGAACAGGGAGGTACTGAAGCTTTCTTT